The T cell receptor beta chain described here comes from a study of cytomegalovirus exposure and HLA in healthy donors. This CDR3 has 15 amino acids. Trimming shortened V by 0 bases and J by 6 bases, and 13 bases separated the two germline ends. Germline-derived CDR1 and CDR2 are SGDLS and YYNGEE. Note on this clone: Its antigen is currently unknown.

PCR was performed using 60 Vbeta and 13 Jbeta primers. Profiled with immunoSEQ multiplex PCR; TCRdb holds only in-frame clones, not every one. The sample shows 60,000 to 70,000 clones, around three quarters of them seen only once. Study-level results: CMV serostatus stood as the only immune exposure information on hand. CMV antigen specificity was confirmed in vitro for three CMV-associated chains.

J is TRBJ1-5 and V is TRBV9; D not certain. The clonotype originates from a young man in good health and CMV-seropositive. The sample was PBMCs. CDR3 amino acids: CASSVGSGDGQPQHF. In DNA, the CDR3 is TGTGCCAGCAGCGTAGGGTCCGGGGATGGTCAGCCCCAGCATTTT.